This TCR beta chain was obtained from a study of blood T cells in healthy people across ages (dated by TCRdb to about 2015). Background for the entire study: Template switching captured roughly one uniquely barcoded TCR beta cDNA molecule per two T cells in model experiments. Four age groups were formed from the donors: young (average 16 years), middle-aged (around 37), aged (under 70) and long-lived (about 75). The study measured age-related changes in TCR beta repertoire diversity using deep sequencing normalized with unique cDNA molecular identifiers. The study analyzed two additional independent replicas of 1 million unique cDNA reads from the same blood draw for two donors, one aged 18 to 30 and one aged 80 or older. To avoid experimental bias, donors of different ages were distributed randomly across sequencing lanes.

The roughly 38 donors, aged about 6 to 100 years, were systemically healthy Caucasian individuals from Russia. Around 10 milliliters of peripheral blood were collected from each donor into EDTA-treated Vacutainer tubes. PBMCs were isolated by Ficoll-Paque density-gradient centrifugation, with at least 7 million obtained per sample. Total RNA was extracted from PBMCs with Trizol reagent, with at least 6 micrograms obtained per sample. Naive CD45RAhigh/CD27high T cell percentages were measured by flow cytometry on a PBMC aliquot from every donor. The protocol used for the library was 5' RACE. Sequenced using an Illumina HiSeq 2500. A second roughly 7 to 12 cycle PCR used a sample-barcoded 5' primer and a J-beta primer mix. A unique molecular identifier was introduced onto each TCR beta cDNA molecule by a template-switch 5' adaptor carrying 12 random nucleotides. Each sample yielded at least 2.5 million CDR3-containing paired-end reads. The Mint cDNA synthesis kit, primed by a TRBC-specific oligonucleotide, was used to synthesize first-strand cDNA from all RNA. Following uracil-DNA glycosylase treatment, all cDNA underwent a first 18-cycle PCR with the universal primers M1SS and BC2_uni_R. For the original study's pipeline: For normalization, 1 million high-quality reads, each with a distinct molecular identifier, were randomly selected from each sample. Reads with shared molecular identifiers were discarded instead of being binned into consensus sequences. CDR3 identification, clonotype clustering and error correction used MiTCR with a Q25 quality threshold and the strictest error-elimination algorithm. A nonparametric unseen species model using Euler transformation provided a lower-bound estimate of total TCR beta diversity. The public reads were run again by TCRdb, first through fastp at Q25 and then through MiXCR, and only productive beta chains were kept. Rows with a matching CDR3 protein are joined into one entry that keeps the most common DNA and genes. The V and J calls come from TCRdb's annotation, not from the publication. This sample gives 700,000 to 850,000 distinct CDR3 sequences in total; around 36% of them show up just once. Around 13% of the sample lies in the top ten.

This clonotype has a count of ten or more. Which antigen it targets is not known. The record has no base qualities; no much larger clone is one base away. Overall study results and their limits: The long-lived group showed more naive CD4+ T cells, fewer expanded clones and increased TCR diversity than the aged group, suggesting age selection. Estimates of total diversity from one million sequenced T cells were regarded as lower bounds and underestimates. Observed TCR beta diversity correlated strongly with the percentage of naive T cells measured by flow cytometry. Donor CMV infection status was unknown, potentially confounding age-related changes in expanded clonotypes. Because profiling used bulk unsorted PBMCs, naive and antigen-experienced compartments could not be compared conclusively. Observed TCR beta diversity per million T cells fell roughly linearly with age, and a significant reduction was already apparent by age around 36.

Sequencing was done on a sample of blood. This clonotype originated in a man younger than 35 in good health.

At the DNA level, the sequence is TGTGCCAGCTCACCACCGAGTACGAGGGCTGGCTACACCTTC. The resulting protein is CASSPPSTRAGYTF. The rearrangement combines TRBV18 with TRBJ1-2, with no confidently assigned D gene. The CDR3 runs 14 amino acids, cysteine and phenylalanine included. Only the CDR3 DNA stays, 42 bases, in frame from base 1. Trimming removed 0 bases from V and 7 bases from J, leaving 12 bases between the germline ends. Reading the germline V gene gives CDR1 KGHSH and CDR2 LQKENI.